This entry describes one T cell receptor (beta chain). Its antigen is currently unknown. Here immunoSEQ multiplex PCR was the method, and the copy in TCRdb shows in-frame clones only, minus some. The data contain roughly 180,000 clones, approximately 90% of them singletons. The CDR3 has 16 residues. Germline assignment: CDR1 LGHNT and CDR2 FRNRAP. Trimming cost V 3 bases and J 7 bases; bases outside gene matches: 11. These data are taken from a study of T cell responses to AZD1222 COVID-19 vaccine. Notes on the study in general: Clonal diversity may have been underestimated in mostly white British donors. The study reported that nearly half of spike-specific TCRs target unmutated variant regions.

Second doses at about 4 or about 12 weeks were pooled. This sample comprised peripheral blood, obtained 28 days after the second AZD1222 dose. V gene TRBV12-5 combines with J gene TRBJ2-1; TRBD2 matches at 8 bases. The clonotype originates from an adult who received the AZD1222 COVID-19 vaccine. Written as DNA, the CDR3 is TGTGCTAGTGGTTTCGGCCCATCGGGCGGGAGGAATGAGCAGTTCTTC. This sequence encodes CASGFGPSGGRNEQFF.